These T cell receptor beta chains were read from a single sample in a study of blood T cell repertoires in COVID-19. The method was immunoSEQ multiplex PCR; TCRdb's version includes in-frame clones alone and lacks a portion of them. The sample has about 270,000 clones; 85% to 90% are singletons. Sequencing was performed on peripheral blood. Receptors originate from a woman aged 30 to 39 with COVID-19, enrolled during active disease. Both conserved end residues are part of each CDR3. D genes are given only for firm matches. Not all rows give a size; the values are once, few, many and, for expanded clones, a class.

v_gene,d_gene,j_gene,abundance,CDR3aa,CDR3nt
TRBV4-2,-,TRBJ1-2,-,CASSKDGQNYGYTF,TGTGCCAGCAGCAAAGACGGACAGAATTATGGCTACACCTTC
TRBV5-1,TRBD1,TRBJ1-2,-,CASSFDRGANYGYTF,TGCGCCAGCAGCTTTGACAGGGGAGCTAACTATGGCTACACCTTC
TRBV18,TRBD1,TRBJ2-5,-,CASSTRDRGQETQYF,TGTGCCAGCTCAACCCGGGACAGGGGGCAAGAGACCCAGTACTTC
TRBV6-6,-,TRBJ1-6,few,CASSYSGQDNSPLHF,TGTGCCAGCAGTTACTCGGGGCAGGATAATTCACCCCTCCACTTT
TRBV7-9,-,TRBJ2-7,-,CASSPTGSYEQYF,TGTGCCAGCAGCCCGACTGGTTCCTACGAGCAGTACTTC
TRBV7-9,-,TRBJ1-3,-,CASSLDTLGAPGNTIYF,TGTGCCAGCAGCTTAGATACCTTGGGGGCCCCTGGAAACACCATATATTTT
TRBV7-9,-,TRBJ1-5,-,CASSVGGRPQHF,TGTGCCAGCAGCGTGGGGGGGCGGCCCCAGCATTTT
TRBV6-5,-,TRBJ2-3,-,CASSYSRRGLDTQYF,TGTGCCAGCAGTTACTCTCGTAGGGGATTAGATACGCAGTATTTT
TRBV10-3,TRBD1,TRBJ1-2,-,CAISESKGARGYTF,TGTGCCATCAGTGAGTCGAAGGGGGCACGAGGCTACACCTTC
TRBV5-1,TRBD1,TRBJ1-2,-,CASSEGGAQYGYTF,TGCGCCAGCAGCGAAGGGGGCGCTCAGTATGGCTACACCTTC
TRBV20-1,-,TRBJ1-3,-,CSAMPGSTIYF,TGCAGTGCTATGCCTGGGAGCACCATATATTTT
TRBV12-2,-,TRBJ1-1,-,CASRSAGNTEAFF,TGTGCAAGTCGGTCGGCGGGGAACACTGAAGCTTTCTTT
TRBV5-8,-,TRBJ2-5,few,CASSLGRTRQETQYF,TGTGCCAGCAGCCTAGGTAGGACTCGACAAGAGACCCAGTACTTC
TRBV19,-,TRBJ2-7,few,CASSIDGGSYEQYF,TGTGCCAGTAGTATCGACGGGGGTTCCTACGAGCAGTACTTC
TRBV7-9,TRBD1,TRBJ2-1,few,CASSLGPTGGNEQFF,TGTGCCAGCAGCTTAGGACCGACAGGGGGTAATGAGCAGTTCTTC
TRBV18,-,TRBJ1-2,-,CASSPNRDGYTF,TGTGCCAGCTCACCAAATCGGGATGGCTACACCTTC
TRBV2,-,TRBJ2-1,-,CASSEQDSSYNEQFF,TGTGCCAGCAGTGAACAGGACTCCTCGTACAATGAGCAGTTCTTC
TRBV5-6,-,TRBJ1-2,-,CASSLADYGYTF,TGTGCCAGCAGCTTGGCCGACTATGGCTACACCTTC
TRBV6-5,-,TRBJ1-5,-,CASRGGAGRNQPQHF,TGTGCCAGCAGAGGGGGGGCAGGTCGCAATCAGCCCCAGCATTTT
TRBV4-1,-,TRBJ2-3,-,CASSQDGRGKGTDTQYF,TGCGCCAGCAGCCAAGATGGACGGGGAAAGGGCACAGATACGCAGTATTTT
TRBV14,-,TRBJ2-3,once,CASSVQGTDTQYF,TGTGCCAGCAGCGTACAGGGCACAGATACGCAGTATTTT
TRBV19,-,TRBJ2-3,-,CASSIERGTDTQYF,TGTGCCAGTAGTATAGAAAGAGGGACAGATACGCAGTATTTT
TRBV19,TRBD2,TRBJ2-1,-,CASGLAGNEQFF,TGTGCCTCGGGACTAGCAGGCAATGAGCAGTTCTTC
TRBV4-1,-,TRBJ1-1,-,CASSPRREAGAFF,TGCGCCAGCAGCCCCCGGAGAGAGGCAGGGGCTTTCTTT
TRBV12-3/TRBV12-4,-,TRBJ2-1,once,CASGVLHEQFF,TGTGCCAGCGGTGTACTCCATGAGCAGTTCTTC
TRBV11-1,-,TRBJ2-5,-,CASSSGEGETQYF,TGTGCCAGCAGCTCCGGGGAAGGCGAGACCCAGTACTTC
TRBV5-1,-,TRBJ2-5,-,CASSSIPQETQYF,TGCGCCAGCAGCTCGATCCCCCAGGAGACCCAGTACTTC
TRBV3-1/TRBV3-2,-,TRBJ1-6,-,CASSQDQGFSPLHF,TGTGCCAGCAGCCAAGATCAGGGTTTTTCACCCCTCCACTTT
TRBV2,-,TRBJ1-3,-,CASSEGRSSGNTIYF,TGTGCCAGCAGTGAAGGGCGGAGCTCTGGAAACACCATATATTTT
TRBV15,-,TRBJ2-4,-,CATLGWGDKNIQYF,TGTGCCACCCTCGGTTGGGGGGATAAAAACATTCAGTACTTC
TRBV7-2,TRBD2,TRBJ2-1,-,CASSPASGANNEQFF,TGTGCCAGCAGTCCTGCTAGCGGGGCGAACAATGAGCAGTTCTTC
TRBV4-1,TRBD1,TRBJ1-4,-,CASSQPGTGPRSLFF,TGCGCCAGCAGCCAGCCCGGGACAGGCCCTCGGTCACTGTTTTTT
TRBV6-4,TRBD1,TRBJ1-2,-,CASSAGTGSGYTF,TGTGCCAGCAGTGCGGGGACAGGGTCTGGCTACACCTTC
TRBV2,-,TRBJ1-2,-,CASIPLTGPRGYTF,TGTGCCAGCATTCCTTTGACAGGACCGCGCGGCTACACCTTC
TRBV5-1,-,TRBJ2-5,-,CASSPLQNFETQYF,TGCGCCAGCAGCCCTCTACAGAATTTTGAGACCCAGTACTTC
TRBV3-1/TRBV3-2,-,TRBJ1-2,once,CASSLSTHYYGYTF,TGTGCCAGCAGCCTTTCGACACATTACTATGGCTACACCTTC
TRBV3-1/TRBV3-2,TRBD2,TRBJ2-5,once,CASSQGTSGQETQYF,TGTGCCAGCAGCCAAGGGACTAGCGGGCAAGAGACCCAGTACTTC
TRBV6-5,-,TRBJ1-3,-,CASRRVSGNTIYF,TGTGCCAGCAGACGCGTGAGTGGAAACACCATATATTTT
TRBV27,TRBD2,TRBJ2-5,many,CASSTKWGGQETQYF,TGTGCCAGCAGTACCAAGTGGGGGGGCCAAGAGACCCAGTACTTC
TRBV7-2,TRBD2,TRBJ2-4,-,CASSSWTSGNIQYF,TGTGCCAGCAGTTCATGGACTAGCGGGAACATTCAGTACTTC
TRBV5-1,-,TRBJ2-5,-,CASSLSPTNQETQYF,TGCGCCAGCAGCTTGAGTCCAACAAACCAAGAGACCCAGTACTTC
TRBV11-3,-,TRBJ2-1,-,CASSFSPNSEQFF,TGTGCCAGCAGCTTTTCCCCCAACAGTGAGCAGTTCTTC
TRBV27,TRBD1,TRBJ2-7,-,CASSLTGVAYEQYF,TGTGCCAGCAGTCTGACAGGGGTGGCCTACGAGCAGTACTTC
TRBV30,-,TRBJ1-5,-,CAWSARENQPQHF,TGTGCCTGGAGTGCCAGGGAAAATCAGCCCCAGCATTTT
TRBV12-3/TRBV12-4,-,TRBJ2-5,-,CASSLVRRETQYF,TGTGCCAGCAGTTTAGTTCGCCGGGAGACCCAGTACTTC
TRBV4-1,TRBD1,TRBJ1-1,few,CASSQDGFGTDMNTEAFF,TGCGCCAGCAGCCAAGACGGCTTCGGGACAGACATGAACACTGAAGCTTTCTTT
TRBV2,TRBD1,TRBJ2-7,once,CASTRRGTEYYEQYF,TGTGCCAGCACCCGAAGGGGGACAGAGTACTACGAGCAGTACTTC
TRBV19,-,TRBJ2-2,-,CASSMGRVNTGELFF,TGTGCCAGTAGTATGGGCAGGGTAAACACCGGGGAGCTGTTTTTT
TRBV7-2,-,TRBJ2-1,once,CASSWGGASGNEQFF,TGTGCCAGCAGCTGGGGCGGGGCGTCTGGGAATGAGCAGTTCTTC
TRBV5-1,-,TRBJ2-7,-,CASSLVAGGPYEQYF,TGCGCCAGCAGCTTGGTGGCAGGGGGGCCCTACGAGCAGTACTTC
TRBV5-6,-,TRBJ1-6,many,CASSGPGGFHNSPLHF,TGTGCCAGCAGCGGGCCGGGGGGCTTTCATAATTCACCCCTCCACTTT
TRBV3-1/TRBV3-2,TRBD2,TRBJ2-5,-,CASSPISGGAGTQYF,TGTGCCAGCAGCCCCATTAGCGGGGGGGCCGGGACCCAGTACTTC
TRBV18,-,TRBJ1-5,-,CASSLLGGAGNQPQHF,TGTGCCAGCTCCCTCTTGGGGGGTGCTGGCAATCAGCCCCAGCATTTT
TRBV5-5,-,TRBJ1-4,-,CASSPKGPSATNEKLFF,TGTGCCAGCAGTCCCAAGGGGCCGTCAGCAACTAATGAAAAACTGTTTTTT
TRBV11-2,TRBD2,TRBJ2-7,-,CASSNREGDYEQYF,TGTGCCAGCAGCAATAGGGAGGGAGACTACGAGCAGTACTTC
TRBV20-1,-,TRBJ2-1,once,CSARRGNEQFF,TGCAGTGCTCGGAGAGGTAATGAGCAGTTCTTC
TRBV28,-,TRBJ2-1,-,CASSPPGRAGEFF,TGTGCCAGCAGTCCGCCGGGAAGGGCTGGCGAGTTCTTC
TRBV29-1,TRBD1,TRBJ2-1,-,CSVGGKTGAINEQFF,TGCAGCGTTGGTGGAAAGACAGGGGCTATCAATGAGCAGTTCTTC
TRBV2,TRBD1,TRBJ2-7,-,CASTLDRALSYEQYF,TGTGCCAGCACTTTAGACAGGGCCCTCTCCTACGAGCAGTACTTC
TRBV10-3,-,TRBJ2-7,-,CAISDRQGLSYEQYF,TGTGCCATCAGTGACCGGCAGGGATTGTCCTACGAGCAGTACTTC